These T cell receptor beta chains were read from a single sample in a study of technical replicates of blood from several donors. Method: immunoSEQ multiplex PCR; TCRdb's copy keeps in-frame clones and lacks some. The data show about 93,000 clones, 95% seen once. The sequenced sample consisted of T cells isolated from PBMCs. The receptor source for this set is a human donor in good health. CDR3s include the opening cysteine and the closing phenylalanine or tryptophan.

j_gene: TRBJ2-1; v_gene: TRBV19; CDR3aa: CASSLMFRTRENEQFF
j_gene: TRBJ1-5; v_gene: TRBV2; CDR3aa: CASSDRPHRDQPQHF
j_gene: TRBJ2-7; v_gene: TRBV10-3; CDR3aa: CAISDGTSGRSLEQYF
j_gene: TRBJ1-4; v_gene: TRBV10-2; CDR3aa: CASSMDRGGEKLFF
j_gene: TRBJ1-2; v_gene: TRBV7-9; CDR3aa: CASSSTQTGYTF
j_gene: TRBJ2-5; v_gene: TRBV4-1; CDR3aa: CASSQPRGSETQYF
j_gene: TRBJ2-3; v_gene: TRBV4-1; CDR3aa: CASSQVWRLAASTDTQYF
j_gene: TRBJ2-7; v_gene: TRBV5-1; CDR3aa: CASSLASRVYEQYF
j_gene: TRBJ1-1; v_gene: TRBV4-1; CDR3aa: CASSQVGRQGHTEAFF
j_gene: TRBJ2-1; v_gene: TRBV19; CDR3aa: CASSTQSNEQFF
j_gene: TRBJ2-4; v_gene: TRBV28; CDR3aa: CASTAVGGSKNIQYF
j_gene: TRBJ1-2; v_gene: TRBV29-1; CDR3aa: CSVVMTGKSGYTF
j_gene: TRBJ1-6; v_gene: TRBV6-5; CDR3aa: CASSYSLNSPLHF
j_gene: TRBJ1-5; v_gene: TRBV19; CDR3aa: CASSISRTAQPQHF
j_gene: TRBJ2-1; v_gene: TRBV6-5; CDR3aa: CASSPYGNEQFF
j_gene: TRBJ2-1; v_gene: TRBV4-2; CDR3aa: CASSQASGSRHEQFF